The 27 T cell receptor beta chains below were found in one sample sequenced in a study of spatial heterogeneity in lung cancer. Sample time point: sample taken at primary tumor resection. Sequencing covered unsorted whole RNA taken from tumor, nontumor lung or frozen PBMC. One entry per CDR3 protein, called by TCRdb with MiXCR from the 5' RACE reads. The data contain over 7,500 distinct CDR3 sequences, over 7% of them singletons. This specimen was PBMCs, taken at surgery. These receptors came from a male donor with early-stage non-small cell lung cancer.

This clonotype was detected ten times or more. Little can be read into the size of this beta chain, an off-target read in a library designed for alpha chains. This sequence joins TRBV28 and TRBJ1-5; TRBD1 might be the D (5 bases). This CDR3 region has 12 residues. The V end was cut by 6 bases, the J end by 9 bases, with 12 bases between. CDR1 and CDR2 (germline): MDHEN, SYDVKM. The CDR3 coding sequence is TGTGCCAGCAGCCTCCAGGGTTTGCCCCAGCATTTT. The encoded protein is CASSLQGLPQHF.

This clonotype was seen ten or more times. Because this beta chain is a stray read in a library intended to capture alpha chains, its abundance should not be given much weight. This chain uses TRBV5-5 with TRBJ2-1; TRBD2 might be the D (6 bases). Germline CDR1 SGHKS, CDR2 YYEKEE (reference sequence). There are 17 residues in the CDR3. V was shortened by 7 bases and J by 2 bases, with 22 bases between the two germline ends. CDR3 residues: CASDIGAGLGPYNEQFF. CDR3 DNA sequence: TGTGCCAGCGACATCGGGGCGGGGCTTGGGCCCTACAATGAGCAGTTCTTC.

This clonotype was found many times. Being off target in a library aimed at alpha chains, this beta chain has a size of little meaning. V gene TRBV5-1 combines with J gene TRBJ1-2; unclear D gene. This CDR3 is built from 14 residues. The germline gives CDR1 SGHRS, CDR2 YFSETQ. Trimming stripped 0 bases from V and 2 bases from J, with 8 bases between. The CDR3 nucleotides read TGCGCCAGCAGCTTGGGCGACGGCAACTATGGCTACACCTTC. Residues: CASSLGDGNYGYTF.

This clonotype occurred many times. As an off-target read in a library built for alpha chains, this beta chain has a frequency of little significance. The rearrangement links TRBV28 to TRBJ1-2; D is unclear. The V gene lost 5 bases and the J gene lost 0 bases, with 13 bases spanning the gap. CDR3 length: 15 residues. Germline assignment: CDR1 MDHEN and CDR2 SYDVKM. The CDR3 nucleotides are TGTGCCAGCAGTCTCAGACACCTAGCTAACTATGGCTACACCTTC. Amino acids: CASSLRHLANYGYTF.

This clonotype was seen many times. Being off target in a library aimed at alpha chains, this beta chain has a size of little meaning. The V and J genes are TRBV2 and TRBJ1-2; the D is unclear. This CDR3 region has 13 residues. With 1 base removed from V and 3 bases from J, the gap between germline ends came to 6 bases. Germline V CDR1 and CDR2: SNHLY, FYNNEI. The CDR3 coding sequence is TGTGCCAGCAGTGAAGACAGCTACTATGGCTACACCTTC. Translating gives CASSEDSYYGYTF.

This clonotype was counted many times. Found in a library prepared for alpha chains, this beta chain is an off-target read, and its abundance has little meaning. The CDR3 loop is CATSRAGGQEHAEAFF. In DNA, the CDR3 is TGTGCCACCAGCAGAGCGGGGGGACAGGAGCACGCTGAAGCTTTCTTT. V gene TRBV15 combines with J gene TRBJ1-1, with 8 positions matching TRBD1. CDR3 length equals 16 residues. Germline V gene sequence: CDR1 LNHNV, CDR2 YYDKDF (reference sequence). Trimming took 1 base from V and 6 from J; bases not matched to a gene: 10.

This clonotype ranks as medium-sized. The library was prepared for alpha chains; this beta chain is a stray read, so its frequency means little. The V and J genes are TRBV5-4 and TRBJ2-6, with D uncertain. V was shortened by 0 bases and J by 9 bases, with 10 bases between the two germline ends. The germline V gene encodes CDR1 SGHNT and CDR2 YYREEE (reference sequence). This CDR3 comprises 14 residues. CDR3: CASSLDGIVNVLTF. The DNA for the CDR3 is TGTGCCAGCAGCTTGGATGGTATAGTCAACGTCCTGACTTTC.

This clonotype was recorded many times. A library prepared for alpha chains yielded this beta chain as an off-target read; its size is of little meaning. This sequence joins TRBV5-1 and TRBJ2-7, with unresolved D. The germline V gene encodes CDR1 SGHRS and CDR2 YFSETQ. Trimming left V 0 bases short and J 2 bases short, with 12 bases between. This CDR3 spans 15 amino acids. The CDR3 sequence is CASSLGSITTYEQYF. For the CDR3, the DNA is TGCGCCAGCAGCTTGGGCAGCATTACGACCTACGAGCAGTACTTC.

This clonotype ranks as medium-sized. This beta chain is off target for a library built for alpha chains, so its abundance means little. V is TRBV6-4 and J is TRBJ2-3; no reliable D call. The germline CDR1 and CDR2 sequences are MRHNA and SNTAGT. V gave up 2 bases and J gave up 8 bases, with 11 bases separating them. The CDR3 extends over 13 amino acids. The DNA for the CDR3 is TGTGCCAGCAGTGACGCGCAGTCTACTACGCAGTATTTT. It translates to CASSDAQSTTQYF.

This clonotype was detected ten times or more. This beta chain turned up in a library designed for alpha chains; as an off-target read, its abundance says little. The rearrangement uses TRBV3-1 and TRBJ2-5; tentative D call: TRBD1 (5 bases). This CDR3 is built from 14 residues. Germline assignment: CDR1 LGHDT and CDR2 YNNKEL (reference sequence). Trimming took off 0 bases at V and 5 bases at J, with 10 bases between the two ends. CDR3 residues: CASSQDLAGETQYF. CDR3 bases: TGTGCCAGCAGCCAAGATTTGGCAGGGGAGACCCAGTACTTC.

In this sample, this clonotype turned up many times. This beta chain is off target for a library built for alpha chains, so its abundance means little. V and J are TRBV13 and TRBJ1-3; D is perhaps TRBD1 (5 bases). The V end was cut by 5 bases, the J end by 2 bases, with 13 bases between. Germline CDR1 reads PRHDT; CDR2 reads FYEKMQ (reference sequence). The CDR3 is 15 residues long. CDR3: CASSPRGGTGNTIYF. For the CDR3, the DNA is TGTGCCAGCAGCCCCCGGGGGGGGACTGGAAACACCATATATTTT.

This clonotype has ten or more counts. This beta chain turned up in a library designed for alpha chains; as an off-target read, its abundance says little. The chain joins TRBV28 to TRBJ1-2, with TRBD1 matching 11 bases. V gave up 3 bases and J gave up 5 bases; unmatched junction bases: 8. The CDR3 runs 16 residues. Germline values: CDR1 MDHEN, CDR2 SYDVKM. The chain's CDR3 is CASSFGGTGGAYGYTF. The CDR3 DNA reads TGTGCCAGCAGTTTCGGAGGGACAGGGGGAGCTTATGGCTACACCTTC.

Ten or more counts support this clonotype. Because this beta chain is a stray read in a library intended to capture alpha chains, its abundance should not be given much weight. The genes are TRBV11-2 and TRBJ2-7; D unresolved. The V gene lost 4 bases and the J gene lost 4 bases, with 17 bases spanning the gap. CDR1 SGHAT and CDR2 FQNNGV come from the germline V gene. CDR3 length: 15 residues. The DNA for the CDR3 is TGTGCCAGCAGCTATAGAAGTCCAGCAGCTTACGAGCAGTACTTC. Residues: CASSYRSPAAYEQYF. The variable domain in full, with the rest retrieved from reference TRBV11-2 and TRBJ2-7, is EAGVAQSPRYKIIEKRQSVAFWCNPISGHATLYWYQQILGQGPKLLIQFQNNGVVDDSQLPKDRFSAERLKGVDSTLKIQPAKLEDSAVYLCASSYRSPAAYEQYFGPGTRLTVT.

A word on this clonotype: Little can be read into the size of this beta chain, an off-target read in a library designed for alpha chains. The J gene is TRBJ2-3, the V gene TRBV7-2; 8 bases are a match to TRBD1. The ends lost 5 bases at V and 1 base at J; junction bases unmatched: 5. Germline V gene data show CDR1 as SGHTA and CDR2 as FQGNSA. This CDR3 spans 15 amino acids. CDR3 amino acids: CASSRGQGGTDTQYF. CDR3 DNA sequence: TGTGCCAGCAGCCGTGGACAGGGTGGCACAGATACGCAGTATTTT.

On this clonotype itself: This may be a read error: a much more frequent sequence differs by one nucleotide. With the library built for alpha chains, this beta chain is off target and its frequency is not meaningful. The chain joins TRBV20-1 to TRBJ2-3; the D gene is possibly TRBD2 (6 bases). Germline V gives CDR1 DFQATT, CDR2 SNEGSKA (reference sequence). There are 14 residues in the CDR3. Here the CDR3 reads CSARDSSLGTGSNF. CDR3 bases: TGCAGTGCTAGAGATTCGAGCTTGGGGACTGGAAGCAATTTT.

This clonotype has a count of ten or more. This beta chain lies outside the target of a library built for alpha chains; its clone size means little. The genes are TRBV29-1 and TRBJ2-3; D uncertain. CDR3 size: 14 residues. Per germline, CDR1 SQVTM and CDR2 ANQGSEA. V lost 4 bases and J 6 bases, leaving 17 bases between the germline ends. The CDR3: CSVGSLAISDTQYF. CDR3 nucleotides: TGCAGCGTTGGGTCCCTCGCAATTTCGGATACGCAGTATTTT.

This clonotype has more than one count but fewer than ten. This beta chain is an off-target read within a library intended for alpha chains, so its frequency means little. DNA for the CDR3: TGTGCCAGCAGCTTCGACAGGACAAACTATGGCTACACCTTC. Translation gives CASSFDRTNYGYTF. The chain joins TRBV7-2 to TRBJ1-2, with D perhaps TRBD1 (6 bases). V was clipped by 3 bases and J by 2 bases, with 10 bases between them. The CDR3 consists of 14 residues. Germline assignment: CDR1 SGHTA and CDR2 FQGNSA.

On this clonotype itself: Being one base from a much bigger clone, this may be a read error. This beta chain slipped into a library made for alpha chains as a stray read, so its size is not meaningful. This sequence joins TRBV20-1 and TRBJ2-3, with a possible D match to TRBD2 (6 bases). V was cut by 6 bases and J by 3 bases, with 19 bases left in between. CDR1 and CDR2 (germline): DFQATT, SNEGSKA (reference sequence). The CDR3 is 15 residues long. The CDR3: CSAPAPSVRTDTQYF. The CDR3 DNA follows: TGCAGTGCCCCAGCCCCTAGCGTGAGAACAGATACGCAGTATTTT.

At least ten counts were recorded for this clonotype. This beta chain is an off-target read within a library intended for alpha chains, so its frequency means little. The rearrangement uses TRBV5-6 and TRBJ2-7; 10 bases are a match to TRBD2. The CDR3 is 15 residues long. Germline V gives CDR1 SGHDT, CDR2 YYEEEE. Trimming at V came to 1 base and at J to 2 bases, leaving 3 bases not matched to a gene. DNA for the CDR3: TGTGCCAGCAGCTTGTACAGCGGGAGGGCCTACGAGCAGTACTTC. Translating it yields CASSLYSGRAYEQYF.

This clonotype was recorded many times. Because this beta chain is a stray read in a library intended to capture alpha chains, its abundance should not be given much weight. The chain links TRBV5-1 to TRBJ2-1, with D tentatively TRBD1 or TRBD2 (5 bases each). The length of the CDR3 is 13 residues. V lost 4 bases and J lost 9, with 14 bases in between. Germline CDR1 and CDR2: SGHRS and YFSETQ. The CDR3 loop is CASSLGTVLEQFF. The CDR3 nucleotides read TGCGCCAGCAGCCTGGGGACGGTGCTTGAGCAGTTCTTC.

Judged by abundance, this clonotype is medium-sized (0.01 to 0.1%). This beta chain is a stray sequence in a library constructed for alpha chains; its clone size is not meaningful. The CDR3 here is CASSPDNEQFF. The CDR3 DNA reads as TGTGCCAGCAGCCCAGACAATGAGCAGTTCTTC. This sequence joins TRBV12-3 or TRBV12-4 and TRBJ2-1; unclear D gene. The V end lost 6 bases, the J end lost 5 bases, and 5 bases lay between the germline ends. The CDR3 runs to 11 residues.

Many counts were recorded for this clonotype. This beta chain is a stray sequence in a library constructed for alpha chains; its clone size is not meaningful. This chain uses TRBV6-2 or TRBV6-3 with TRBJ2-5; TRBD2 agrees at 10 bases. The CDR3 spans 17 residues. The V gene end was trimmed by 4 bases and the J gene end by 5 bases; junction bases not matched to a gene: 13. CDR1 and CDR2 from the germline V gene are MNHEY and SVGEGT. CDR3 protein: CASSSLGLAENGETQYF. The CDR3, as DNA: TGTGCCAGCAGTTCCCTAGGACTAGCGGAAAATGGGGAGACCCAGTACTTC.

This clonotype showed up just a few times. Since it is a stray read in a library aimed at alpha chains, this beta chain has a size that is not meaningful. This chain connects TRBV6-2 or TRBV6-3 to TRBJ2-2; 11 bases align to TRBD1. CDR1 is MNHEY, CDR2 SVGEGT, per germline. The CDR3 loop spans 14 amino acids. Germline trimming cut 6 bases from V and 4 bases from J; bases unmatched to any gene: 1. The CDR3 DNA is TGTGCCAGCAGGGGGACAGGGGGCACCGGGGAGCTGTTTTTT. It specifies CASRGTGGTGELFF.

This clonotype was detected ten times or more. This beta chain is a stray sequence in a library constructed for alpha chains; its clone size is not meaningful. This sequence joins TRBV5-6 and TRBJ1-2, with 11 bases matching TRBD1. Germline V lookup: CDR1 SGHDT, CDR2 YYEEEE. The CDR3 runs to 15 residues. Trimming took 4 bases from V and 3 from J; bases not matched to a gene: 5. This chain's CDR3 is CASSQPGQGDYGYTF. For the CDR3, the DNA is TGTGCCAGCAGCCAACCGGGACAGGGGGACTATGGCTACACCTTC. Using reference TRBV5-6 and TRBJ1-2 for the parts outside the CDR3, the full variable domain is DAGVTQSPTHLIKTRGQQVTLRCSPKSGHDTVSWYQQALGQGPQFIFQYYEEEERQRGNFPDRFSGHQFPNYSSELNVNALLLGDSALYLCASSQPGQGDYGYTFGSGTRLTVV.

A remark on this clonotype: Within a library made for alpha chains, this beta chain is off target, and its count is uninformative. The rearrangement joins TRBV12-3 or TRBV12-4 to TRBJ2-7, with D uncertain. CDR3 size: 14 residues. Trimming removed 6 bases at V and 2 bases at J, with 14 bases between. The CDR3 spells CASSTTGQPYEQYF. CDR3 bases: TGTGCCAGCAGCACCACCGGGCAGCCCTACGAGCAGTACTTC.

This clonotype has a count of ten or more. A library made for alpha chains picked up this beta chain off target, so its size means little. The chain is built from TRBV10-3 and TRBJ2-5, with TRBD2 identical over 9 bases. The CDR3 covers 14 residues. Germline V gives CDR1 ENHRY, CDR2 SYGVKD. With 4 bases clipped from V and 2 bases from J, the junction kept 2 bases outside the gene matches. The CDR3 region is CAISGLAEQETQYF. The CDR3 DNA reads TGTGCCATCAGTGGACTAGCGGAACAAGAGACCCAGTACTTC.

Ten or more counts support this clonotype. A library prepared for alpha chains yielded this beta chain as an off-target read; its size is of little meaning. The chain is built from TRBV7-2 and TRBJ1-2, with D perhaps matching TRBD1 (6 bases). This CDR3 spans 14 amino acids. From germline, CDR1 is SGHTA and CDR2 FQGNSA. V was clipped by 4 bases and J by 3 bases, with 12 bases between them. CDR3 DNA sequence: TGTGCCAGCAGCTCCTACAGGGTTGACTATGGCTACACCTTC. This translates into CASSSYRVDYGYTF. Drawing the rest from reference TRBV7-2 and TRBJ1-2, the complete variable domain is GAGVSQSPSNKVTEKGKDVELRCDPISGHTALYWYRQSLGQGLEFLIYFQGNSAPDKSGLPSDRFSAERTGGSVSTLTIQRTQQEDSAVYLCASSSYRVDYGYTFGSGTRLTVV.